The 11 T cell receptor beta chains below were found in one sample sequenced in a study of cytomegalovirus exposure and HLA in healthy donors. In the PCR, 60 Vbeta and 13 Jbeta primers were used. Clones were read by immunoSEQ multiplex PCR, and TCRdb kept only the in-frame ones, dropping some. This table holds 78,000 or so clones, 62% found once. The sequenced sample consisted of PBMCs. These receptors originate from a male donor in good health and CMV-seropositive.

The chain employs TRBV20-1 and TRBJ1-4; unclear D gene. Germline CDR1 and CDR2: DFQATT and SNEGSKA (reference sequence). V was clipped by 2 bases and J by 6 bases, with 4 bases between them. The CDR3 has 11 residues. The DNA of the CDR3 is TGCAGTGCTAGAAGAGATGAAAAACTGTTTTTT. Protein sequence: CSARRDEKLFF.

The CDR3 DNA reads as TGCGCCAGCAGCGTACGAGGCGGGACTAGCTCCTACGAGCAGTACTTC. Protein: CASSVRGGTSSYEQYF. V usage is TRBV5-1 and J usage is TRBJ2-7; 8 nucleotides match TRBD2. The CDR3 totals 16 residues. Unmatched junction bases numbered 9, after V lost 4 bases and J lost 0 bases. The V gene's germline CDR1 is SGHRS and CDR2 YFSETQ.

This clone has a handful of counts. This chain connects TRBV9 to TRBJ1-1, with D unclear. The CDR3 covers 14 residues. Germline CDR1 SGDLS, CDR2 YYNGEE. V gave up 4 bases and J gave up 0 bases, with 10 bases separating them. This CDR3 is CASSSSSLNTEAFF. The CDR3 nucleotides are TGTGCCAGCAGCTCCAGTTCGTTGAACACTGAAGCTTTCTTT.

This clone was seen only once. The DNA of the CDR3 is TGTGCCAGCACTTCCGGGACTTTTTCCTACGAGCAGTACTTC. Its protein is CASTSGTFSYEQYF. The chain has TRBV6-4 and TRBJ2-7; possible D gene TRBD2, 6 bases. Germline lookup yields CDR1 MRHNA and CDR2 SNTAGT. The ends were cut back, 7 bases at V and 1 base at J, with 14 bases in the middle. CDR3 length: 14 residues.

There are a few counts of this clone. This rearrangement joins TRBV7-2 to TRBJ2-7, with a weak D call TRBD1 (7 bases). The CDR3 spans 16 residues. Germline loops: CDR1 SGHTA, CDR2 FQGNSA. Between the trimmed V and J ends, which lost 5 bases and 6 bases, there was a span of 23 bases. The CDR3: CASSRGQAGIYSEQYF. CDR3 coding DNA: TGTGCCAGCAGCCGAGGACAGGCGGGGATATACAGCGAGCAGTACTTC.

Here the CDR3 DNA reads TGTGCCAGCAGCCGCGACCGGGGGGGTAGTGAAAAACTGTTTTTT. Amino acids: CASSRDRGGSEKLFF. The J gene is TRBJ1-4, the V gene TRBV6-5, with D possibly being TRBD1 (5 bases). V was shortened by 6 bases and J by 7 bases, with 18 bases between the two germline ends. The CDR3 covers 15 residues. Germline CDR1 is MNHEY and CDR2 is SVGAGI.

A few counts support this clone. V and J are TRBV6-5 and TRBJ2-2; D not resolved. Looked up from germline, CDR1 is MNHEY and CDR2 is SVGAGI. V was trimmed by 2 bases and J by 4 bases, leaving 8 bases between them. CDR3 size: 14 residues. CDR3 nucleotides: TGTGCCAGCAGTTACCAGCAGGCCACCGGGGAGCTGTTTTTT. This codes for CASSYQQATGELFF.

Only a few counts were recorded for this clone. The CDR3 protein is CASSSIAGGRTDTQYF. The CDR3 nucleotides are TGTGCCAGCAGTTCCATAGCGGGAGGGCGCACAGATACGCAGTATTTT. The chain recombines TRBV28 with TRBJ2-3, with TRBD2 matching over 11 bases. Germline V gives CDR1 MDHEN, CDR2 SYDVKM. V shed 4 bases and J 1 base; nucleotides not matched to a gene: 4. This CDR3 has 16 residues.

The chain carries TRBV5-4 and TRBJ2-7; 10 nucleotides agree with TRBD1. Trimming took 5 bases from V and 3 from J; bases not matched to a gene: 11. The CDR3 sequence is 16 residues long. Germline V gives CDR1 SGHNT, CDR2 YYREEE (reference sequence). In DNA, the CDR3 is TGTGCCAGCAGGCCACTCCGGGACAGGGGTGACTACGAGCAGTACTTC. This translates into CASRPLRDRGDYEQYF.

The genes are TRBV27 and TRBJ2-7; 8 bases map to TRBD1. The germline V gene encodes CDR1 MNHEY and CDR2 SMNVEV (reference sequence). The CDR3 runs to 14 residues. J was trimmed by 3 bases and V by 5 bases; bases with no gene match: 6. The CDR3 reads CASSPTTGGYEQYF. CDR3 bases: TGTGCCAGCAGTCCGACCACAGGGGGCTACGAGCAGTACTTC.

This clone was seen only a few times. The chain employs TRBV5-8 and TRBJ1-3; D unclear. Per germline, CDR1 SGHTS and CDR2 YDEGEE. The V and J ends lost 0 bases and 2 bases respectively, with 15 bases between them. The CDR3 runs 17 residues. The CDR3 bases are TGTGCCAGCAGCTTGGCTCTGAGAGGCTTGACTGGAAACACCATATATTTT. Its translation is CASSLALRGLTGNTIYF.